These T cell receptor beta chains were read from a single sample in a study of regulatory T cells in long-lasting Graves disease. TCRdb reprocessed the multiplex PCR reads via MiXCR and lists one record per CDR3 protein. In the table there are about 430,000 distinct CDR3 sequences, under 25% of which are singletons. Here the sequenced sample was peripheral blood mononuclear cells (PBMCs), taken when the disease was refractory, from a patient treated with antithyroid drugs. The receptors were gathered from a female donor with Graves disease. Each CDR3 is given with its conserved first and last residue. The D gene is left open where the match is weak. Expanded clones get a size class; other rows say once, few or many, or leave the size out.

>NA|few|TRBV9|TRBJ1-6
TGTGCCAGCAGCGTCCCCAGCCGAAATTCACCCCTCCACTTT
CASSVPSRNSPLHF
>TRBD2|NA|TRBV28|TRBJ2-7
TGTGCCAGCAGCCAAGATTTGTCTAGCGGGCTCTACGAGCAGTACTTC
CASSQDLSSGLYEQYF
>NA|many|TRBV27|TRBJ1-5
TGTGCCAGCAGTCCAACACCGGTCCGGGGCAATCAGCCCCAGCATTTT
CASSPTPVRGNQPQHF
>TRBD2|many|TRBV2|TRBJ2-5
TGTGCCAGCACGGAGACTAGCGGGTACCAAGAGACCCAGTACTTC
CASTETSGYQETQYF
>NA|NA|TRBV7-8|TRBJ2-6
TGTGCCAGCAGCTTAGGGGAGGATTACTCTGGGGCCAACGTCCTGACTTTC
CASSLGEDYSGANVLTF
>NA|many|TRBV28|TRBJ1-5
TGTGCCAGCGAAGAGAGCAATCAGCCCCAGCATTTT
CASEESNQPQHF
>NA|many|TRBV20-1|TRBJ1-5
TGCAGTGCTAGGAGGGGGGGGCTCAATCAGCCCCAGCATTTT
CSARRGGLNQPQHF
>TRBD2|many|TRBV28|TRBJ2-7
TGTGCCAGCAGTTCGCCCGGGACTAGCGGGAACTACGAGCAGTACTTC
CASSSPGTSGNYEQYF
>NA|few|TRBV9|TRBJ2-7
TGTGCCAGCAGCACACACCCGGTTTTCGGTACTAGCTCCTACGAGCAGTACTTC
CASSTHPVFGTSSYEQYF
>NA|few|TRBV4-1|TRBJ1-2
TGCGCCAGCACCCCGCGGGGTCCGGGACAAAACTATGGCTACACCTTC
CASTPRGPGQNYGYTF
>NA|many|TRBV30|TRBJ1-2
TGTGCCTGGAGTTTACAATATGGCTACACCTTC
CAWSLQYGYTF
>TRBD1|few|TRBV7-9|TRBJ2-7
TGTGCCAGCAGCTTCCCCGGGACAGGTCACGCCTACGAGCAGTACTTC
CASSFPGTGHAYEQYF
>NA|NA|TRBV20-1|TRBJ1-1
TGCAGTGCTAGTCCTACAGGGAAGGTTAGCTTGAACACTGAAGCTTTCTTT
CSASPTGKVSLNTEAFF
>TRBD2|NA|TRBV12-3/TRBV12-4|TRBJ2-7
TGTGCCAGCAGTCGGACTAGCGGGGCGGAGCAGTACTTC
CASSRTSGAEQYF
>TRBD2|NA|TRBV10-3|TRBJ2-1
TGTGCCATCACCCGGACTAGCGAGGATGAGCAGTTCTTC
CAITRTSEDEQFF
>TRBD2|many|TRBV18|TRBJ2-5
TGTGCCAGCTCACCACGTCTAGCGGGAGGGATAGAGACCCAGTACTTC
CASSPRLAGGIETQYF
>NA|NA|TRBV13|TRBJ1-1
TGTGCCAGCAGCTTCGCTCGAACGAACACTGAAGCTTTCTTT
CASSFARTNTEAFF
>NA|NA|TRBV7-9|TRBJ2-2
TGTGCCAGCAGCTCCCCATTCGGGGGTGGCGGGGAGCTGTTTTTT
CASSSPFGGGGELFF
>TRBD1|few|TRBV15|TRBJ1-5
TGTGCCACCTCCCCGGGACAGGGGGCTCGCAATCAGCCCCAGCATTTT
CATSPGQGARNQPQHF
>NA|NA|TRBV11-2|TRBJ1-4
TGTGCCAGCAGCTCCTCAGGGCCCGCAGTTGAAAAACTGTTTTTT
CASSSSGPAVEKLFF
>NA|few|TRBV27|TRBJ2-7
TGTGCCAGCAGTCAAGGGGGGGGACGGATTTACGAGCAGTACTTC
CASSQGGGRIYEQYF
>NA|NA|TRBV4-1|TRBJ2-7
TGCGCCAGCAGCCAAGAATCAATGGCACTCCTTTACGAGCAGTACTTC
CASSQESMALLYEQYF
>NA|few|TRBV9|TRBJ2-2
TGTGCCAGCAGCCCCGGACAGTTGGGACCCGCCGGGGAGCTGTTTTTT
CASSPGQLGPAGELFF
>NA|few|TRBV14|TRBJ1-1
TGTGCCAGCAGCCAGGGGGCAAATATGAACACTGAAGCTTTCTTT
CASSQGANMNTEAFF
>TRBD1|NA|TRBV28|TRBJ2-5
TGTGCCAGCAAAAGGACAGGGGCGCGAGAGACCCAGTACTTC
CASKRTGARETQYF
>TRBD2|many|TRBV12-3/TRBV12-4|TRBJ2-5
TGTGCCAGCAGTTTCAGCGGGAGGAGAGAGACCCAGTACTTC
CASSFSGRRETQYF
>TRBD2|NA|TRBV7-2|TRBJ2-7
TGTGCCAGCAGCCTTACTAGCGGGAGGGGTTACGAGCAGTACTTC
CASSLTSGRGYEQYF
>NA|many|TRBV10-3|TRBJ2-5
TGTGCCATCAGTGAGCATAGTGGGGAGACCCAGTACTTC
CAISEHSGETQYF
>NA|NA|TRBV6-1|TRBJ1-1
TGTGCCAGCAGTAGGGGTTACGCTGAAGCTTTCTTT
CASSRGYAEAFF
>NA|NA|TRBV5-1|TRBJ2-1
TGCGCCAGCAGCCGAGGGTCGCTAACGGATGAGCAGTTCTTC
CASSRGSLTDEQFF
>NA|NA|TRBV20-1|TRBJ1-2
TGCAGTCTCTATTTGGGTAACTATGGCTACACCTTC
CSLYLGNYGYTF
>NA|NA|TRBV19|TRBJ1-2
TGTGCCACCTCGGAAGGACGGAGCCTCTTGGGCGGCTACACCTTC
CATSEGRSLLGGYTF
>NA|many|TRBV12-3/TRBV12-4|TRBJ2-5
TGTGCCAGCAGTCCCGCTACAGGGGCGGGGGAGACCCAGTACTTC
CASSPATGAGETQYF
>TRBD2|many|TRBV6-2/TRBV6-3|TRBJ2-3
TGTGCCACCCTGGGACTAGCGGGAGATTTTGCAGATACGCAGTATTTT
CATLGLAGDFADTQYF
>NA|many|TRBV27|TRBJ1-6
TGTGCCAGCAGTTTTACAGACTATAATTCACCCCTCCACTTT
CASSFTDYNSPLHF
>TRBD1|few|TRBV5-4|TRBJ1-2
TGTGCCAGCAGCTTGGAGATCGGACAGGGTTATGGCTACACCTTC
CASSLEIGQGYGYTF
>TRBD1|many|TRBV6-1|TRBJ2-7
TGTGCCAGCAGTCCCACCGGGACAGGGGTAGGCGAGCAGTACTTC
CASSPTGTGVGEQYF
>TRBD2|few|TRBV30|TRBJ2-2
TGTGCCTGGAGTGATGAGGGGAGGGACACCGGGGAGCTGTTTTTT
CAWSDEGRDTGELFF
>NA|many|TRBV12-3/TRBV12-4|TRBJ2-7
TGTGCCAGCAGTGTGGGACCGGGCAGTTTCTACGAGCAGTACTTC
CASSVGPGSFYEQYF
>NA|few|TRBV2|TRBJ1-3
TGTGCCAGCAGTGAAGTCCCCGGGGGAAACACCATATATTTT
CASSEVPGGNTIYF
>NA|many|TRBV3-1|TRBJ1-1
TGTGCCAGCAGCCAGGCAGACAGAACTAACACTGAAGCTTTCTTT
CASSQADRTNTEAFF
>NA|NA|TRBV6-2/TRBV6-3|TRBJ2-1
TGTGCCAGCAGTTACAGGCCCGGCTCCTACAATGAGCAGTTCTTC
CASSYRPGSYNEQFF
>NA|NA|TRBV7-9|TRBJ2-7
TGTGCCAGCAGCCCCAGGGATACGGGAGTGGTCTACGAGCAGTACTTC
CASSPRDTGVVYEQYF
>NA|NA|TRBV28|TRBJ2-3
TGTGCCAGCAGTCCTACCCTGACGGGTTCAGATACGCAGTATTTT
CASSPTLTGSDTQYF
>NA|NA|TRBV14|TRBJ2-5
TGTGCCAGCAGCCCCCGGGCCGGACTCGGGACCCAGTACTTC
CASSPRAGLGTQYF
>TRBD1|many|TRBV2|TRBJ1-5
TGTGCCAGCACCCCACCGGACAGGGGTCCCAATCAGCCCCAGCATTTT
CASTPPDRGPNQPQHF
>NA|many|TRBV29-1|TRBJ2-7
TGCAGCGTTAAGACACCCCCCTACGAGCAGTACTTC
CSVKTPPYEQYF
>TRBD2|few|TRBV7-9|TRBJ2-2
TGTGCCAGCAGCTTAGGTATAGCGGGAGACACCGGGGAGCTGTTTTTT
CASSLGIAGDTGELFF
>TRBD1|NA|TRBV20-1|TRBJ1-2
TGCAGTGCTCGAGACAGGGATGGCTACACCTTC
CSARDRDGYTF
>NA|NA|TRBV10-2|TRBJ1-5
TGCGCCAGCAGTGAGTTGAGGTATCAGCCCCAGCATTTT
CASSELRYQPQHF
>TRBD2|many|TRBV6-1|TRBJ2-7
TGTGCCAGCAGGACGGGACTAGGGTACGAGCAGTACTTC
CASRTGLGYEQYF
>NA|NA|TRBV10-3|TRBJ1-2
TGTGCCATCAGTGAAGGGACGTATGGCTACACCTTC
CAISEGTYGYTF
>NA|few|TRBV6-1|TRBJ2-3
TGTGCCAGCAGAATGGGACCTCATGGGGCGCAGTATTTT
CASRMGPHGAQYF
>TRBD2|many|TRBV28|TRBJ2-7
TGTGCCAGCACCTGGCTAGCGGGAGGATACGAGCAGTACTTC
CASTWLAGGYEQYF
>TRBD1|many|TRBV20-1|TRBJ1-5
TGCAGTGCTGGGACAGGTACTCAGCCCCAGCATTTT
CSAGTGTQPQHF
>NA|many|TRBV7-2|TRBJ2-2
TGTGCCAGCAGCCAAGAAAGCACCGGGGAGCTGTTTTTT
CASSQESTGELFF
>TRBD2|few|TRBV20-1|TRBJ2-2
TGCAGTACAAGGAGCGGGGAGGGTACCGGGGAGCTGTTTTTT
CSTRSGEGTGELFF